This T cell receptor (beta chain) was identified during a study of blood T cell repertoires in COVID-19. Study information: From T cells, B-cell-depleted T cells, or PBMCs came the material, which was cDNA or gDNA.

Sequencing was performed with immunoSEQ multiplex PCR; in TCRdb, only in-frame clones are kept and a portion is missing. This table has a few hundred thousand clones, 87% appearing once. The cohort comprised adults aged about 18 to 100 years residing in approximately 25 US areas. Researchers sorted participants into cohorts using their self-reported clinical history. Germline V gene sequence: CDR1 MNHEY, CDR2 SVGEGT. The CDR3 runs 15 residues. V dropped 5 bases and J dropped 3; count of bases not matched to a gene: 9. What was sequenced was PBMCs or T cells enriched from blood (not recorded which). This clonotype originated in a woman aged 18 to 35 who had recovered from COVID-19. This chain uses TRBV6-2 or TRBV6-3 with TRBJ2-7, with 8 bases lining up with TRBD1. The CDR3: CASSGQGLPVYEQYF. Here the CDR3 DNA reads TGTGCCAGCAGTGGACAGGGTCTCCCTGTCTACGAGCAGTACTTC.